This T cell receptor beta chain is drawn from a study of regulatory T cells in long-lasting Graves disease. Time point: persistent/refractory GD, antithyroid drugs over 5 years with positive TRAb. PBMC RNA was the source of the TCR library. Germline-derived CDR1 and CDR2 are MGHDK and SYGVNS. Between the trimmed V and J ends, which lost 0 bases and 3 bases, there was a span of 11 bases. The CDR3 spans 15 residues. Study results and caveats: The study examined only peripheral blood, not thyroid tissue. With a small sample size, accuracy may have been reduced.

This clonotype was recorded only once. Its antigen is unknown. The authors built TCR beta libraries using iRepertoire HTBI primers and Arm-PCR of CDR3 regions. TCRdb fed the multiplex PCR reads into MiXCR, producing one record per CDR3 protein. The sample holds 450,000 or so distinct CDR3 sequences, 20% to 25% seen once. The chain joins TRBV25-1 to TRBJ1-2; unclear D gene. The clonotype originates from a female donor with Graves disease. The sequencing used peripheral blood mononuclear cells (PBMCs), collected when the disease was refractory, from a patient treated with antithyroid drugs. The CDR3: CASSEYGAGYYGYTF. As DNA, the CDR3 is TGTGCCAGCAGTGAATATGGCGCAGGTTACTATGGCTACACCTTC.